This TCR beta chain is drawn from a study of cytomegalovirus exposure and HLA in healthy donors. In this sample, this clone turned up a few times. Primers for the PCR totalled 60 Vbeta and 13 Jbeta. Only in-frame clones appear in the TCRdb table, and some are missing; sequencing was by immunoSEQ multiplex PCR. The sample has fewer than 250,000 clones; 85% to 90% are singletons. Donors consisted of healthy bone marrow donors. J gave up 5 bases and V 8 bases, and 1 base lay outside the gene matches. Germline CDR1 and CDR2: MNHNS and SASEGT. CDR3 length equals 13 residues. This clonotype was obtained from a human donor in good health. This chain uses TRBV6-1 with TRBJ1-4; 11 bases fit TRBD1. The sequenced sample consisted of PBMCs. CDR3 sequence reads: CASWDRGNEKLFF. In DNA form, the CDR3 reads TGTGCCAGCTGGGACAGGGGGAATGAAAAACTGTTTTTT.